The clone carrying this T cell receptor beta chain was seen once. These data come from a study of T cell responses to AZD1222 COVID-19 vaccine. The CDR3 length is 17 residues. Germline-derived CDR1 and CDR2 are MDHEN and SYDVKM. V dropped 2 bases and J dropped 0 bases, with 14 bases sitting between them. The repertoire was sequenced with immunoSEQ multiplex PCR; TCRdb's copy has only in-frame clones and lacks some. The table has more than 85,000 clones, approximately 88% seen once. This TCR came from an adult in good health. Source: peripheral blood, taken on day 0 of AZD1222 vaccination. The chain uses TRBV28 and TRBJ1-3; the D is unclear. CDR3 coding DNA: TGTGCCAGCAGTTTAACGGTTGGCCCAATCTCTGGAAACACCATATATTTT. Residues: CASSLTVGPISGNTIYF.